This is a list of T cell receptor beta chains from one sample in a study of blood T cell repertoires in COVID-19. Measured with immunoSEQ multiplex PCR; TCRdb has only the in-frame clones, and not every one. The top ten hold approximately 11% of the sample, which has 80,000 or so clones, 70% to 90% seen once. The specimen sequenced was peripheral blood. The receptors originated from a man between 60 and 70 years old with COVID-19, enrolled during active disease. CDR3s include the opening cysteine and the closing phenylalanine or tryptophan. A D gene is named only where the DNA matches it firmly. Only part of the rows carry a size: once, few, many, or a class if the clone is expanded.

14	TRBD2	TRBV4-1	.	TRBJ2-1	CASRRTSGGNEQFF	TGCGCCAGCAGACGGACTAGCGGTGGGAATGAGCAGTTCTTC
15	TRBD1	TRBV11-2	once	TRBJ1-2	CASSPNLQGASGYTF	TGTGCCAGCAGCCCCAACCTCCAGGGGGCGAGTGGCTACACCTTC
18	TRBD1	TRBV18	once	TRBJ1-5	CASSPIPTGTVSNQPQHF	TGTGCCAGCTCACCAATACCTACCGGGACAGTTAGCAATCAGCCCCAGCATTTT
15	TRBD1	TRBV18	.	TRBJ2-3	CASSPGQGLTDTQYF	TGTGCCAGCTCACCGGGACAGGGTTTGACAGATACGCAGTATTTT
12	.	TRBV29-1	.	TRBJ1-2	CSVVEGSYGYTF	TGCAGCGTTGTGGAGGGGAGCTATGGCTACACCTTC
12	TRBD1	TRBV28	.	TRBJ1-1	CASKGQVIEAFF	TGTGCCAGCAAAGGACAGGTTATCGAAGCTTTCTTT
14	TRBD1	TRBV7-9	once	TRBJ2-5	CASSFRTGQETQYF	TGTGCCAGCAGCTTTCGGACAGGGCAAGAGACCCAGTACTTC
15	TRBD1	TRBV7-9	once	TRBJ2-5	CASSLLGQAGETQYF	TGTGCCAGCAGCTTGCTCGGACAGGCTGGGGAGACCCAGTACTTC
13	TRBD1	TRBV7-7	once	TRBJ2-2	CASRQGAGGELFF	TGTGCCAGCAGGCAGGGGGCGGGCGGGGAGCTGTTTTTT
14	.	TRBV9	.	TRBJ2-7	CASSGSSGDYEQYF	TGTGCCAGCAGCGGAAGTTCAGGCGACTACGAGCAGTACTTC
17	.	TRBV7-2	.	TRBJ1-1	CASSLVRGIRRRTEAFF	TGTGCCAGCAGCTTAGTGAGGGGGATCAGAAGGAGGACTGAAGCTTTCTTT
14	TRBD1	TRBV19	.	TRBJ1-2	CASSKGQGDYGYTF	TGTGCCAGTAGTAAGGGACAGGGTGACTATGGCTACACCTTC
17	TRBD2	TRBV5-6	.	TRBJ2-3	CASSSAGLAGFPDTQYF	TGTGCCAGCAGCTCCGCGGGTCTAGCGGGATTTCCAGATACGCAGTATTTT
13	TRBD1	TRBV9	.	TRBJ1-2	CASSSDRGQGYTF	TGTGCCAGCAGTTCGGACAGGGGGCAAGGCTACACCTTC
15	.	TRBV5-6	.	TRBJ2-3	CASSSMGGSTDTQYF	TGTGCCAGCAGCTCCATGGGGGGAAGCACAGATACGCAGTATTTT
16	TRBD1	TRBV11-2	.	TRBJ2-7	CASSALRQGYSYEQYF	TGTGCCAGCAGCGCCCTCAGACAGGGATACTCCTACGAGCAGTACTTC
13	.	TRBV5-4	.	TRBJ2-7	CASSLSGTPEQYF	TGTGCCAGCAGCTTGAGTGGGACTCCCGAGCAGTACTTC
15	.	TRBV4-1	.	TRBJ1-5	CASSQDGRGNQPQHF	TGCGCCAGCAGCCAGGATGGTAGGGGAAATCAGCCCCAGCATTTT
13	TRBD1	TRBV2	few	TRBJ1-2	CASSQQGGYGYTF	TGTGCCAGCAGCCAACAGGGGGGTTATGGCTACACCTTC
15	TRBD2	TRBV4-2	.	TRBJ2-1	CASSEGLAEYNEQFF	TGTGCCAGCAGCGAAGGACTAGCGGAGTACAATGAGCAGTTCTTC
17	TRBD1	TRBV5-5	.	TRBJ2-5	CASSLLPQTGAQETQYF	TGTGCCAGCAGTCTCCTACCCCAGACAGGGGCTCAAGAGACCCAGTACTTC
17	TRBD2	TRBV7-3	.	TRBJ2-3	CASSLTGSGGPTDTQYF	TGTGCCAGCAGCTTAACAGGTAGCGGGGGGCCCACAGATACGCAGTATTTT
13	.	TRBV19	.	TRBJ2-3	CATQSGDTDTQYF	TGTGCCACCCAATCCGGGGACACAGATACGCAGTATTTT
14	.	TRBV7-3	.	TRBJ2-1	CASSLTPSGTEQFF	TGTGCCAGCAGCTTAACGCCTAGTGGCACTGAGCAGTTCTTC
14	.	TRBV19	.	TRBJ2-5	CASSTGSGEETQYF	TGTGCCAGTAGTACGGGATCCGGGGAAGAGACCCAGTACTTC
14	.	TRBV24-1	once	TRBJ2-5	CATSDSKSQETQYF	TGTGCCACCAGTGATTCAAAATCACAAGAGACCCAGTACTTC
15	.	TRBV5-1	.	TRBJ2-1	CASSLAQGLGNEQFF	TGCGCCAGCAGCTTGGCACAGGGCCTCGGCAATGAGCAGTTCTTC
16	TRBD2	TRBV7-9	.	TRBJ2-1	CASSLERDLGSSEQFF	TGTGCCAGCAGCTTAGAGCGGGACCTAGGTTCAAGTGAGCAGTTCTTC
15	TRBD2	TRBV5-1	.	TRBJ2-1	CASSLLGTSHNEQFF	TGCGCCAGCAGCCTACTCGGGACTAGCCACAATGAGCAGTTCTTC
14	TRBD1	TRBV5-1	.	TRBJ2-7	CASSPDRVNYEQYF	TGCGCCAGCAGCCCCGACAGGGTTAACTACGAGCAGTACTTC